These T cell receptor beta chains were read from a single sample in a study of blood T cell repertoires in COVID-19. TCRdb's copy holds only in-frame clones and misses some; the assay was immunoSEQ multiplex PCR. The sample has around 450,000 clones, roughly 89% seen once. Source material: peripheral blood. These receptor sequences come from a woman younger than 45 with acute or convalescent COVID-19. Each CDR3 is given with its conserved first and last residue. Fields, in order: V gene, J gene, D gene, clone size, CDR3 DNA, CDR3 protein. A D gene is named only where the DNA matches it firmly. Clone size is stated in some rows and not others, as once, few, many or a class when expanded.

TRBV29-1	TRBJ1-6	TRBD1	NA	TGCAGCGTGACAGACAGGGGCCAGCTCCACTTT	CSVTDRGQLHF
TRBV7-2	TRBJ1-1	NA	NA	TGTGCCAGCAGCTTACGTTCGAACACTGAAGCTTTCTTT	CASSLRSNTEAFF
TRBV5-6	TRBJ1-2	NA	NA	TGTGCCAGCAGCTTGGGTCTCAGGTCGAACTATGGCTACACCTTC	CASSLGLRSNYGYTF
TRBV6-4	TRBJ1-6	TRBD1	NA	TGTGCCAGCAGTGACCCCGGGACAGATAATTCACCCCTCCACTTT	CASSDPGTDNSPLHF
TRBV4-1	TRBJ1-2	TRBD1	NA	TGCGCCAGCAGCCGCACCCAGGGGGAAGGATTTGGCTACACCTTC	CASSRTQGEGFGYTF
TRBV4-1	TRBJ2-2	NA	NA	TGCGCCAGCAGCCAGGAGCCCCGGAGAGGCGGGGAGCTGTTTTTT	CASSQEPRRGGELFF
TRBV4-1	TRBJ2-7	TRBD1	NA	TGCGCCAGCAGCCCCTTTATGTTGAAGGGACAGGGGGCCTACGAGCAGTACTTC	CASSPFMLKGQGAYEQYF
TRBV7-9	TRBJ2-7	TRBD1	NA	TGTGCCAGCAGCGATTCGGACAGGGCTGGGTTAGAGCAGTACTTC	CASSDSDRAGLEQYF
TRBV24-1	TRBJ1-5	NA	NA	TGTGCCACCGGGGCGGGGAGGGGACATCAGCCCCAGCATTTT	CATGAGRGHQPQHF
TRBV5-1	TRBJ2-7	TRBD1	NA	TGCGCCAGCAGCCCCAGGGACAGGAGCACGGGGCAGTACTTC	CASSPRDRSTGQYF
TRBV5-6	TRBJ2-1	NA	once	TGTGCCAGCAGCTTGGGGTGGACGGGGGAGCAGTTCTTC	CASSLGWTGEQFF
TRBV7-8	TRBJ1-3	NA	NA	TGTGCCAGCAGCTTAGCGCTTAGCAGAACCTCTGGAAACACCATATATTTT	CASSLALSRTSGNTIYF
TRBV28	TRBJ2-2	TRBD1	NA	TGTGCCAGCAGTTCAGGGACAGGGGGCAAGACCGGGGAGCTGTTTTTT	CASSSGTGGKTGELFF
TRBV11-2	TRBJ1-1	NA	NA	TGTGCCAGCAGTCCCGGGACTAGAAGATTCACTGAAGCTTTCTTT	CASSPGTRRFTEAFF
TRBV20-1	TRBJ2-3	TRBD2	NA	TGCAGTGCTAGTGGGTCTAGCGGGGGGGGTTTGAAAGATACGCAGTATTTT	CSASGSSGGGLKDTQYF
TRBV6-1	TRBJ2-7	NA	NA	TGTGCCAGCAGTGAAGCGGGACTGTACTACGAGCAGTACTTC	CASSEAGLYYEQYF
TRBV14	TRBJ1-2	NA	NA	TGTGCCAGCAGCCAAGATGTCAGGGGAATCTATGGCTACACCTTC	CASSQDVRGIYGYTF
TRBV6-5	TRBJ1-2	TRBD1	NA	TGTGCCAGCAGAGGACAGGTTGCGGGTGGCTACACCTTC	CASRGQVAGGYTF
TRBV7-3	TRBJ2-1	NA	NA	TGTGCCAGCAGCTTAAGTCAGGGGTATAGCAATGAGCAGTTCTTC	CASSLSQGYSNEQFF
TRBV19	TRBJ1-3	NA	NA	TGTGCCAGTAGTAGTCCAGAAGGAAACACCATATATTTT	CASSSPEGNTIYF
TRBV28	TRBJ1-4	TRBD1	once	TGTGCCAGCAGCACCCCCGGGACAGGAGTTGAAAAACTGTTTTTT	CASSTPGTGVEKLFF
TRBV11-2	TRBJ1-6	NA	NA	TGTGCCAGCGCGCTCGGGACTCGGGGTAATTCACCCCTCCACTTT	CASALGTRGNSPLHF
TRBV5-4	TRBJ2-1	TRBD1	NA	TGTGCCAGCAGCCATGGTGACAGGGGGCTTAGGGGTGAGCAGTTCTTC	CASSHGDRGLRGEQFF
TRBV7-3	TRBJ1-2	TRBD1	NA	TGTGCCAGCAGCTTAGGACAGGGGAGTGGCTACACCTTC	CASSLGQGSGYTF
TRBV7-9	TRBJ1-2	NA	NA	TGTGCCAGCAGCTCACCGCAGGTCTATGGCTACACCTTC	CASSSPQVYGYTF
TRBV28	TRBJ2-5	TRBD2	NA	TGTGCCAGCAGTATGGGGGGGGTCCAAGAGACCCAGTACTTC	CASSMGGVQETQYF
TRBV5-1	TRBJ2-2	NA	NA	TGCGCCAGCAGCTTGGACGAGTACCCAACCGGGGAGCTGTTTTTT	CASSLDEYPTGELFF
TRBV10-1	TRBJ1-5	NA	NA	TGCGCCAGCAGTGAGGCAGTTAATCAGCCCCAGCATTTT	CASSEAVNQPQHF
TRBV7-8	TRBJ2-1	NA	NA	TGTGCCAGCAGCTTAGGACATTCGAGCTCCTACAATGAGCAGTTCTTC	CASSLGHSSSYNEQFF
TRBV4-1	TRBJ2-1	NA	NA	TGCGCCAGCAGCCAAGACGAGGGGGAGACCTCCTACAATGAGCAGTTCTTC	CASSQDEGETSYNEQFF
TRBV18	TRBJ1-1	NA	NA	TGTGCCAGCTCACTACGACAGGACGGAGAAGCTTTCTTT	CASSLRQDGEAFF
TRBV14	TRBJ1-1	NA	NA	TGTGCCAGCAGCCTCGGGGTCTTTAACACTGAAGCTTTCTTT	CASSLGVFNTEAFF
TRBV9	TRBJ2-3	TRBD2	NA	TGTGCCAGCAGCGGAGGGGACTATAACACAGATACGCAGTATTTT	CASSGGDYNTDTQYF
TRBV18	TRBJ1-4	TRBD1	NA	TGTGCCAGCTCACTCCGGGACAGGGGTAATCTCGCCAATGAAAAACTGTTTTTT	CASSLRDRGNLANEKLFF
TRBV7-9	TRBJ1-6	NA	NA	TGTGCCAGCAGCTTTAGGGAGCCTTCACCCCTCCACTTT	CASSFREPSPLHF
TRBV2	TRBJ2-5	TRBD2	NA	TGTGCCAGCAGTCCAGGACTAGCGGCACAAGAGACCCAGTACTTC	CASSPGLAAQETQYF
TRBV2	TRBJ2-4	NA	NA	TGTGCCAGCAGTGAAGCGCTTCCCGCGCGATGGTACTTC	CASSEALPARWYF
TRBV14	TRBJ1-3	TRBD1	NA	TGTGCCAGCAGCCACCTGACAGGGAACACCATATATTTT	CASSHLTGNTIYF
TRBV30	TRBJ2-7	TRBD1	NA	TGTGCCTGGAGGGACAGGGGACGCTCCTACGAGCAGTACTTC	CAWRDRGRSYEQYF
TRBV7-2	TRBJ1-6	NA	NA	TGTGCCAGCAGCTGGAGTAGATCACCCCTCCACTTT	CASSWSRSPLHF
TRBV28	TRBJ2-5	TRBD1	NA	TGTGCCAGCAGTGCGACAGGGAATCCACAAGAGACCCAGTACTTC	CASSATGNPQETQYF
TRBV4-2	TRBJ1-1	NA	once	TGTGCCAGCAGCCAGACCGGGACTGAGGCTTTCTTT	CASSQTGTEAFF
TRBV5-1	TRBJ2-5	TRBD2	NA	TGCGCCAGCAGCTGGCCCGCCGGGACTACCCAAGAGACCCAGTACTTC	CASSWPAGTTQETQYF
TRBV5-4	TRBJ1-5	NA	NA	TGTGCCAGCAGCTTAGGTCAGGGAAGGATCGGCAATCAGCCCCAGCATTTT	CASSLGQGRIGNQPQHF
TRBV6-5	TRBJ2-1	NA	NA	TGTGCCAGCAGTAGAGGGAGGAATGAGCAGTTCTTC	CASSRGRNEQFF
TRBV3-1/TRBV3-2	TRBJ2-3	NA	once	TGTGCCAGCAGCCCCATCTCCGGGACTCCATCTTTCACAGATACGCAGTATTTT	CASSPISGTPSFTDTQYF
TRBV12-5	TRBJ2-1	NA	NA	TGTGCTAGTCACGACAAGGTGAAGTCCCATGAGCAGTTCTTC	CASHDKVKSHEQFF
TRBV6-2/TRBV6-3	TRBJ2-3	TRBD2	NA	TGTGCCAGCAGTTCCCCACTAGCGGGGTATGTAGATACGCAGTATTTT	CASSSPLAGYVDTQYF
TRBV5-1	TRBJ2-7	TRBD1	NA	TGCGCCAGCAGCTATAGACAGGGGAGTTACGAGCAGTACTTC	CASSYRQGSYEQYF